This TCR beta chain was captured in a study of beta chain features in type 1 diabetes. Notes on the study in general: The naive, central memory and Treg TCRB repertoires showed an apparent similarity that was greater among patients than among healthy donors. Significant though moderate, a shortening of TCRB CDR3s appeared in all four CD4+ subsets of Type 1 diabetes patients.

Using CD45RO/CCR7/CD25/CD127/CD95/CD27, CD4+ naive, central memory, regulatory and stem cell-like memory cells were sorted. This clone appeared a few times. Antigen: not known. This CDR3 is built from 18 residues. The V gene lost 4 bases and the J gene lost 3 bases, with 23 bases spanning the gap. Germline CDR1 reads KGHSH; CDR2 reads LQKENI. Expressed TCRB transcripts were sequenced after all isolated RNA was converted to cDNA. Generated by immunoSEQ multiplex PCR, the TCRdb table keeps only in-frame clones and is missing some. The data show around 200,000 clones, roughly an eighth seen once. The rearrangement uses TRBV18 and TRBJ2-3; a possible D gene is TRBD2 (6 bases). The specimen was central memory CD4+ T cells from blood. The sequence was obtained from a woman aged 18 to 35 in good health. The CDR3 reads CASSQLRNRQGGTDTQYF. The CDR3 DNA reads TGTGCCAGCTCACAGCTTCGCAATCGGCAGGGAGGAACAGATACGCAGTATTTT.